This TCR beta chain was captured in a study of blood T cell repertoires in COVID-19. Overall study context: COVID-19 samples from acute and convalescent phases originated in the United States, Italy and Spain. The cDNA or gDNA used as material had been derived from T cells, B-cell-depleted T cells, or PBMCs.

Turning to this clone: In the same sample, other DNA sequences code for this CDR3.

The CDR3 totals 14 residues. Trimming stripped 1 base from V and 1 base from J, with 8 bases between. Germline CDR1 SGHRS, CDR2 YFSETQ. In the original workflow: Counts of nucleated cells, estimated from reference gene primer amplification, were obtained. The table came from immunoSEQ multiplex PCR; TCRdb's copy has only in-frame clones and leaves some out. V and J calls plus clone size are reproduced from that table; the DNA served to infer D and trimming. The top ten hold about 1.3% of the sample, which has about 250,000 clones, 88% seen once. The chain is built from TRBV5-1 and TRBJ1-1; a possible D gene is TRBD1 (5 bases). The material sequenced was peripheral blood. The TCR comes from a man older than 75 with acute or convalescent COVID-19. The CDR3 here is CASSLSGGNTEAFF. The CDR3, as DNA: TGCGCCAGCAGCTTGAGCGGGGGGAACACTGAAGCTTTCTTT.